This T cell receptor (beta chain) was recovered during a study of blood T cell repertoires in COVID-19. Looking at the study overall: T cells, B-cell-depleted T cells, or PBMCs provided the cDNA or gDNA that served as material.

The germline CDR1 and CDR2 sequences are KGHDR and SFDVKD. The CDR3 length is 17 residues. Trimming at V came to 3 bases and at J to 8 bases, leaving 11 bases not matched to a gene. Libraries were prepared by immunoSEQ multiplex PCR; TCRdb keeps only in-frame clonotypes and omits some of them. The data hold approximately 250,000 clones, with around 80% observed a single time. Sequencing was done on a sample of PBMCs or T cells enriched from blood (not recorded which). The V gene is TRBV24-1, the J gene TRBJ2-1; 11 bases are a match to TRBD2. This sequence was found in a man aged 25 to 40 with acute COVID-19. In DNA form, the CDR3 reads TGTGCCACCAGTGATCCAGGGGCTAGCGGGGGGCTCTATGAGCAGTTCTTC. Residues: CATSDPGASGGLYEQFF.